Following are 20 T cell receptor beta chains from one sample sequenced in a study of T cell responses to AZD1222 COVID-19 vaccine. The protocol was immunoSEQ multiplex PCR, while the TCRdb copy is restricted to in-frame clones and leaves out a portion. The repertoire has over 110,000 clones, 90% of them found once; the top ten carry 1.5% to 2%. Source: peripheral blood, taken 28 days after the second AZD1222 dose. The receptors were gathered from an adult who received the AZD1222 COVID-19 vaccine.

The V call is TRBV3-1 (or the pseudogene TRBV3-2), the J call TRBJ2-3; 13 bases are a match to TRBD2. Trimming removed 4 bases from V and 0 bases from J; junction bases left unmatched: 7. From germline, CDR1 is LGHDT and CDR2 YNNKEL (reference sequence). The CDR3 covers 18 residues. The CDR3 is CASSRGTSGIPSTDTQYF. The CDR3 bases are TGTGCCAGCAGCCGGGGGACTAGCGGGATTCCTAGCACAGATACGCAGTATTTT.

CDR3 DNA sequence: TGTGCCAGCAGCCCCGGGACCGCCTGGGGAGGAGGCGAGCAGTACTTC. Its protein is CASSPGTAWGGGEQYF. This chain joins TRBV5-6 and TRBJ2-7; maybe TRBD2 (6 bases). Trimming took 4 bases from V and 6 from J, leaving 23 bases between them. Germline loops: CDR1 SGHDT, CDR2 YYEEEE. The CDR3 loop spans 16 amino acids.

The CDR3 reads CATSESFTDTQYF. The CDR3 region has the DNA TGTGCCACCAGTGAGAGCTTCACAGATACGCAGTATTTT. The gene calls are TRBV24-1 and TRBJ2-3; no firm D call. Germline-derived CDR1 and CDR2 are KGHDR and SFDVKD. CDR3 length: 13 residues. The V end lost 4 bases, the J end lost 2 bases, and 6 bases lay between the germline ends.

The V gene is TRBV5-4, the J gene TRBJ1-4, with 7 positions matching TRBD1. Germline V lookup: CDR1 SGHNT, CDR2 YYREEE (reference sequence). The trim removed 4 bases at V and 5 bases at J, leaving 11 bases unmatched. This CDR3 region has 16 residues. DNA for the CDR3: TGTGCCAGCAGCCAGACAGGGAGCCGGGAGAATGAAAAACTGTTTTTT. It codes for CASSQTGSRENEKLFF.

This clone was counted only a few times. The V gene is TRBV10-3, the J gene TRBJ1-6; no clear D. V was cut by 4 bases and J by 2 bases, with 3 bases left in between. The CDR3 is 13 amino acids. Germline V gene data show CDR1 as ENHRY and CDR2 as SYGVKD. The CDR3 is CAISGTYNSPLHF. DNA for the CDR3: TGTGCCATCAGTGGGACCTATAATTCACCCCTCCACTTT.

This clone was recorded once. The J gene is TRBJ1-5, the V gene TRBV10-3; 7 bases match TRBD1. The V gene's germline CDR1 is ENHRY and CDR2 SYGVKD. This CDR3 contains 13 residues. With 10 bases clipped from V and 0 bases from J, the junction kept 3 bases outside the gene matches. CDR3 DNA: TGTGCCAGCACAGGGGATAGCAATCAGCCCCAGCATTTT. This gives the protein CASTGDSNQPQHF.

This sequence joins TRBV29-1 and TRBJ2-1; 8 nucleotides agree with TRBD2. The germline V gene has CDR1 SQVTM and CDR2 ANQGSEA. With V trimmed by 2 bases and J by 3 bases, 9 bases remained unmatched. CDR3 length equals 16 residues. The chain's CDR3 is CSVEPLTGGLYNEQFF. The CDR3 DNA reads TGCAGCGTTGAACCCCTGACGGGGGGGCTCTACAATGAGCAGTTCTTC.

This clone was recorded once. This chain joins TRBV6-2 or TRBV6-3 and TRBJ1-2; the D gene is possibly TRBD1 (5 bases). In germline, CDR1 is MNHEY, CDR2 SVGEGT. This CDR3 is built from 11 residues. V lost 4 bases and J lost 13, with 13 bases in between. The CDR3 DNA reads TGTGCCAGCAGTTCCGACAGAATAGGCACCTTC. It translates to CASSSDRIGTF.

V is TRBV11-2 and J is TRBJ1-3; weak D call: TRBD1 (6 bases). The V and J ends lost 1 base and 3 bases respectively, with 16 bases between them. The CDR3 loop spans 17 amino acids. The germline V gene has CDR1 SGHAT and CDR2 FQNNGV. CDR3 coding DNA: TGTGCCAGCAGCTTAGGGGGGACATACCACGTTGGAAACACCATATATTTT. It encodes CASSLGGTYHVGNTIYF.

The V gene is TRBV2, the J gene TRBJ1-2, with D perhaps matching TRBD1 (5 bases). Per the germline V gene, CDR1 is SNHLY and CDR2 is FYNNEI. The CDR3 loop spans 12 amino acids. V lost 9 bases to trimming and J lost 4 bases, with 12 bases between them. The CDR3 DNA follows: TGTGCCAGTAATACAGGAATCTATGGCTACACCTTC. Amino acids: CASNTGIYGYTF.

The rearrangement uses TRBV9 and TRBJ1-6, with D perhaps TRBD1 (6 bases). This CDR3 has 11 residues. Germline CDR1 and CDR2: SGDLS and YYNGEE. The V gene lost 3 bases and the J gene lost 14 bases, with 9 bases spanning the gap. CDR3 DNA: TGTGCCAGCAGCGGTACAGGGACCCTCCACTTT. It is translated as CASSGTGTLHF. Complete variable domain (other parts from reference TRBV9 and TRBJ1-6): DSGVTQTPKHLITATGQRVTLRCSPRSGDLSVYWYQQSLDQGLQFLIQYYNGEERAKGNILERFSAQQFPDLHSELNLSSLELGDSALYFCASSGTGTLHFGNGTRLTVT.

The V and J genes are TRBV2 and TRBJ1-2, with 9 bases identical to TRBD1. Germline assignment: CDR1 SNHLY and CDR2 FYNNEI. V dropped 6 bases and J dropped 8; count of bases not matched to a gene: 7. The CDR3 is 13 amino acids. The CDR3 nucleotides are TGTGCCAGCAGGGGGACAGGGCTGGAGGGCTACACCTTC. It translates to CASRGTGLEGYTF. Variable domain in full (rest from reference TRBV2 and TRBJ1-2): EPEVTQTPSHQVTQMGQEVILRCVPISNHLYFYWYRQILGQKVEFLVSFYNNEISEKSEIFDDQFSVERPDGSNFTLKIRSTKLEDSAMYFCASRGTGLEGYTFGSGTRLTVV.

The chain links TRBV4-3 to TRBJ2-3; D is perhaps TRBD2 (6 bases). The V and J ends lost 0 bases and 2 bases respectively, with 18 bases between them. This CDR3 has 18 amino acids. Germline loops: CDR1 LGHNA, CDR2 YSLEER. The CDR3 spells CASSQEIAGSVITDTQYF. Written as DNA, the CDR3 is TGCGCCAGCAGCCAAGAGATTGCGGGGTCGGTTATCACAGATACGCAGTATTTT.

The chain couples TRBV5-1 to TRBJ1-5, with D perhaps TRBD1 (5 bases). V shed 4 bases and J shed 2 bases, with 10 bases lying between them. The CDR3 is 14 residues long. From germline, CDR1 is SGHRS and CDR2 YFSETQ. The CDR3 nucleotides are TGCGCCAGCAGCCCAAGGGGTGGCAATCAGCCCCAGCATTTT. As protein: CASSPRGGNQPQHF.

The V call is TRBV12-3 or TRBV12-4, the J call TRBJ1-1; D is unclear. This CDR3 region has 13 residues. V gave up 5 bases and J gave up 0 bases, with 7 bases separating them. This CDR3 reads CASSPRMNTEAFF. CDR3 DNA: TGTGCCAGCAGTCCCCGTATGAACACTGAAGCTTTCTTT.

The chain joins TRBV7-3 to TRBJ2-1; D possibly corresponds to TRBD1 (5 bases). This CDR3 contains 14 residues. Germline V lookup: CDR1 SGHTA, CDR2 FQGTGA. With 1 base removed from V and 9 bases from J, the gap between germline ends came to 13 bases. In DNA form, the CDR3 reads TGTGCCAGCAGCTTAATGGGATTCCAGGGTGAGCAGTTCTTC. The encoded protein is CASSLMGFQGEQFF. The full variable domain, with the rest looked up from reference TRBV7-3 and TRBJ2-1, is GAGVSQTPSNKVTEKGKYVELRCDPISGHTALYWYRQSLGQGPEFLIYFQGTGAADDSGLPNDRFFAVRPEGSVSTLKIQRTERGDSAVYLCASSLMGFQGEQFFGPGTRLTVL.

This chain joins TRBV6-1 and TRBJ1-3, with unresolved D. Trimming removed 2 bases at V and 0 bases at J, with 11 bases between. This CDR3 has 16 residues. Germline loops: CDR1 MNHNS, CDR2 SASEGT. CDR3 DNA sequence: TGTGCCAGCAGTGAATCTGAGACCCGCTCTGGAAACACCATATATTTT. Its translation is CASSESETRSGNTIYF.

In DNA form, the CDR3 reads TGTGCCAGCAGCTGGACAGGGGGAAAAAGCACAGATACGCAGTATTTT. Its protein product is CASSWTGGKSTDTQYF. The chain couples TRBV7-8 to TRBJ2-3; 10 nucleotides match TRBD1. The CDR3 loop spans 16 amino acids. Germline CDR1 is SGHVS and CDR2 is FQNEAQ. J gave up 0 bases and V 4 bases, and 4 bases lay outside the gene matches. The whole variable domain, filled in from reference TRBV7-8 and TRBJ2-3, reads GAGVSQSPRYKVAKRGQDVALRCDPISGHVSLFWYQQALGQGPEFLTYFQNEAQLDKSGLPSDRFFAERPEGSVSTLKIQRTQQEDSAVYLCASSWTGGKSTDTQYFGPGTRLTVL.

This rearrangement joins TRBV7-8 to TRBJ1-6; D remains ambiguous. In germline, CDR1 is SGHVS, CDR2 FQNEAQ. The CDR3 contains 18 residues. V was shortened by 1 base and J by 0 bases, with 13 bases between the two germline ends. DNA of the CDR3: TGTGCCAGCAGCTTAGGTACAGCTACCACCTCCTATAATTCACCCCTCCACTTT. As protein: CASSLGTATTSYNSPLHF.

The chain recombines TRBV5-4 with TRBJ2-3; 8 bases are shared with TRBD1. The CDR3 sequence is 16 residues long. V lost 5 bases, J lost 9 bases, and 17 bases stayed unmatched. Germline-derived CDR1 and CDR2 are SGHNT and YYREEE (reference sequence). CDR3 coding DNA: TGTGCCAGCAGTGATCGACAGGGGAGTACCGGGTCGACGCAGTATTTT. It yields the protein CASSDRQGSTGSTQYF. Full variable domain (outside the CDR3, taken from reference TRBV5-4 and TRBJ2-3): ETGVTQSPTHLIKTRGQQVTLRCSSQSGHNTVSWYQQALGQGPQFIFQYYREEENGRGNFPPRFSGLQFPNYSSELNVNALELDDSALYLCASSDRQGSTGSTQYFGPGTRLTVL.